The next 14 T cell receptor beta chains were all read from a single sample in a study of shared clonotypes between healthy human individuals. CD45RO negativity and positive selection for CCR7 defined naive CD8 cells, a population that excluded terminally differentiated effector memory CD45RA+ cells. The table came from immunoSEQ multiplex PCR; TCRdb's copy has only in-frame clones and leaves some out. Of about 2.2 million clones listed, about 93% were seen once; the top ten hold about 1.8%. Material for sequencing was naive CD8+ T cells from PBMCs. Receptor source: a man between 18 and 35 years old in good health. Some clones in this sample may be carry-over from other donors' samples.

CDR3 amino acids: CASSFGGFGANVLTF. In nucleotides, the CDR3 is TGTGCCAGCAGTTTCGGGGGGTTTGGGGCCAACGTCCTGACTTTC. The chain carries TRBV27 and TRBJ2-6; 7 bases fit TRBD2. Trimming cost V 3 bases and J 3 bases; bases outside gene matches: 2. Germline assignment: CDR1 MNHEY and CDR2 SMNVEV (reference sequence). The CDR3 is 15 amino acids.

The rearrangement joins TRBV30 to TRBJ2-5, with D perhaps assigned TRBD1 or TRBD2 (5 bases each). The assigned J gene may be wrong: the sequence end matches TRBJ2-7 better. This CDR3 comprises 14 residues. Germline assignment: CDR1 GTSNPN and CDR2 SVGIG (reference sequence). This CDR3 reads CAWSAGTAAYEQYF. DNA for the CDR3: TGTGCCTGGAGTGCCGGGACGGCCGCCTACGAGCAGTACTTC.

Only one count was recorded for this clone. The chain recombines TRBV28 with TRBJ2-2; TRBD2 might be the D (7 bases). V lost 1 base and J lost 7, with 16 bases in between. Germline assignment: CDR1 MDHEN and CDR2 SYDVKM. This CDR3 has 16 amino acids. The DNA of the CDR3 is TGTGCCAGCAGTTTATCTTCGGGGGGCGGACACGGGGAGCTGTTTTTT. Translation: CASSLSSGGGHGELFF.

This rearrangement joins TRBV7-9 to TRBJ2-7; TRBD2 aligns across 10 bases. Germline V CDR1 and CDR2: SEHNR, FQNEAQ (reference sequence). J lost 4 bases, V lost 5 bases, and 8 bases had no gene match. The CDR3 contains 15 residues. The CDR3 DNA reads TGTGCCAGCAGCCCCTGGACTAGCGGAGAGTACGAGCAGTACTTC. It encodes CASSPWTSGEYEQYF.

V usage is TRBV19 and J usage is TRBJ2-3; tentatively, D is TRBD1 or TRBD2 (5 bases each). The germline V and J ends were trimmed by 3 bases and 5 bases, with 15 bases remaining between them. Looked up from germline, CDR1 is LNHDA and CDR2 is SQIVND (reference sequence). The CDR3 consists of 15 residues. DNA for the CDR3: TGTGCCAGTAGTATTGGGACCACAAGACGAGATACGCAGTATTTT. This sequence encodes CASSIGTTRRDTQYF.

The chain is built from TRBV5-1 and TRBJ2-5; 7 bases agree with TRBD2. The V gene's germline CDR1 is SGHRS and CDR2 YFSETQ. Trimming removed 0 bases from V and 5 bases from J; junction bases left unmatched: 10. CDR3 length: 16 residues. The CDR3 is CASSLAPSGNVETQYF. The DNA for the CDR3 is TGCGCCAGCAGCTTGGCGCCCAGCGGGAACGTGGAGACCCAGTACTTC.

The rearrangement joins TRBV4-3 to TRBJ2-1, with D possibly TRBD2 on 6 matching bases. V was cut by 4 bases and J by 8 bases, with 15 bases left in between. Germline assignment: CDR1 LGHNA and CDR2 YSLEER. This CDR3 has 14 residues. The CDR3 nucleotides read TGCGCCAGCAGCCCTCGACTAGTGTTCGATGAGCAGTTCTTC. This sequence encodes CASSPRLVFDEQFF.

V gene TRBV6-5 combines with J gene TRBJ1-1, with unresolved D. The CDR3 is 13 amino acids. Looked up from germline, CDR1 is MNHEY and CDR2 is SVGAGI. V dropped 9 bases and J dropped 10 bases, with 21 bases sitting between them. The CDR3 sequence: CASGPDENGGAFF. CDR3 DNA: TGTGCCAGTGGGCCGGATGAGAACGGCGGAGCTTTCTTT.

This chain connects TRBV5-6 to TRBJ2-1; no clear D gene. The V and J ends lost 0 bases and 12 bases respectively, with 13 bases between them. The CDR3 sequence is 13 residues long. CDR1 SGHDT and CDR2 YYEEEE come from the germline V gene. The CDR3 loop is CASSLGQVVVQFF. The CDR3 DNA is TGTGCCAGCAGCTTGGGGCAGGTTGTTGTGCAGTTCTTC.

The chain is built from TRBV2 and TRBJ1-2; tentative D call: TRBD1 (5 bases). CDR3 length: 16 amino acids. Germline V gene lookup returns CDR1 SNHLY and CDR2 FYNNEI. The V and J ends lost 2 bases and 8 bases respectively, with 21 bases between them. The CDR3 coding sequence is TGTGCCAGCAGTGAATCTTGGGGGGATCCGGGTGCCGGCTACACCTTC. Encoded protein: CASSESWGDPGAGYTF.

The V gene is TRBV6-5, the J gene TRBJ1-2; D is possibly TRBD1 (5 bases). The V gene lost 0 bases and the J gene lost 1 base, with 12 bases spanning the gap. This CDR3 spans 16 amino acids. CDR1 is MNHEY, CDR2 SVGAGI, per germline. The CDR3 loop is CASSYSRQFLNYGYTF. The CDR3 coding sequence is TGTGCCAGCAGTTACTCTCGACAGTTCCTTAACTATGGCTACACCTTC.

The chain is built from TRBV30 and TRBJ2-1, with TRBD2 identical over 12 bases. This CDR3 is 13 amino acids long. J lost 9 bases, V lost 5 bases, and 5 bases had no gene match. CDR1 is GTSNPN, CDR2 SVGIG, per germline (reference sequence). DNA for the CDR3: TGTGCCTGGCGACTAGCGGGAGCGACTGAGCAGTTCTTC. Protein: CAWRLAGATEQFF. The variable domain in full, completed from reference TRBV30 and TRBJ2-1, reads SQTIHQWPATLVQPVGSPLSLECTVEGTSNPNLYWYRQAAGRGLQLLFYSVGIGQISSEVPQNLSASRPQDRQFILSSKKLLLSDSGFYLCAWRLAGATEQFFGPGTRLTVL.

The chain links TRBV2 to TRBJ1-4, with D uncertain. Between the trimmed V and J ends, which lost 0 bases and 5 bases, there was a span of 16 bases. The CDR3 contains 17 residues. Germline V gives CDR1 SNHLY, CDR2 FYNNEI. The CDR3 protein is CASSEALMRSSNEKLFF. The CDR3 DNA sequence: TGTGCCAGCAGTGAAGCGCTTATGAGGTCATCCAATGAAAAACTGTTTTTT.

The chain links TRBV19 to TRBJ1-5; D ambiguous. Germline CDR1 is LNHDA and CDR2 is SQIVND (reference sequence). Trimming left V 3 bases short and J 6 bases short, with 12 bases between. The CDR3 loop spans 14 amino acids. The CDR3 sequence is CASSMTGISQPQHF. In nucleotides, the CDR3 is TGTGCCAGTAGTATGACCGGAATAAGTCAGCCCCAGCATTTT.